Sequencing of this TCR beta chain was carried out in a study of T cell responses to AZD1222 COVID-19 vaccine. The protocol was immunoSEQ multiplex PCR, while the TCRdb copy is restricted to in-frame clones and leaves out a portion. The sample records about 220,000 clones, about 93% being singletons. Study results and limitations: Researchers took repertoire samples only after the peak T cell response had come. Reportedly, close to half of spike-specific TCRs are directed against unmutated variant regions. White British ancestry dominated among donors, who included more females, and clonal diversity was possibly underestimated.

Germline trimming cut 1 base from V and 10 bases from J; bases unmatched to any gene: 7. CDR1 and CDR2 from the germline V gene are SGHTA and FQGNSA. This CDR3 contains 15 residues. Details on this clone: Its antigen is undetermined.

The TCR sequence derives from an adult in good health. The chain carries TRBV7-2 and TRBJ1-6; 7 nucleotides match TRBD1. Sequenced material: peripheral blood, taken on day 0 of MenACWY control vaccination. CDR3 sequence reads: CASSLVEGASSPLHF. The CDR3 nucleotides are TGTGCCAGCAGCTTAGTGGAGGGGGCTAGCTCACCCCTCCACTTT.